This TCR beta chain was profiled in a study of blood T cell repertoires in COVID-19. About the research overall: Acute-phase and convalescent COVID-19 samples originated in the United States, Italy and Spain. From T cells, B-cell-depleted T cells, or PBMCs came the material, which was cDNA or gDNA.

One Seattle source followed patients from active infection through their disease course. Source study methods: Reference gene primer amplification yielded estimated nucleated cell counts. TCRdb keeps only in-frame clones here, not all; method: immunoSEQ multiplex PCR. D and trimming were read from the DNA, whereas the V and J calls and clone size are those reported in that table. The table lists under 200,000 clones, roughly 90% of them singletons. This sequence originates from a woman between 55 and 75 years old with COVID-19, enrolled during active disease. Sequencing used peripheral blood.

This CDR3 reads CASSLGTASSTDTQYF. The CDR3 bases are TGTGCCAGCAGCCTCGGGACAGCCTCAAGCACAGATACGCAGTATTTT. The chain recombines TRBV7-9 with TRBJ2-3, with 7 bases matching TRBD1. Germline V lookup: CDR1 SEHNR, CDR2 FQNEAQ (reference sequence). CDR3 size: 16 residues. V dropped 5 bases and J dropped 0; count of bases not matched to a gene: 8.